Following are 21 T cell receptor beta chains from one sample sequenced in a study of cytomegalovirus exposure and HLA in healthy donors. PCR employed 60 Vbeta and 13 Jbeta primers. Sequencing was performed with immunoSEQ multiplex PCR; in TCRdb, only in-frame clones are kept and a portion is missing. The data hold about 52,000 clones, with over 60% observed a single time. Sequencing was carried out using PBMCs. These receptors were obtained from a woman in her fifties or sixties in good health and CMV-seronegative.

This sequence joins TRBV19 and TRBJ1-1; D not certain. CDR3 length equals 13 residues. Trimming left V 4 bases short and J 5 bases short, with 11 bases between. Germline V CDR1 and CDR2: LNHDA, SQIVND (reference sequence). CDR3 amino acids: CASSTGLWTEAFF. The DNA of the CDR3 is TGTGCCAGTAGTACCGGGTTGTGGACTGAAGCTTTCTTT.

This clone was detected once. The chain couples TRBV6-6 to TRBJ2-1, with 11 positions matching TRBD2. The V gene end was trimmed by 6 bases and the J gene end by 7 bases; junction bases not matched to a gene: 11. CDR1 MNHNY and CDR2 SVGAGI come from the germline V gene (reference sequence). CDR3 length: 16 amino acids. The CDR3 nucleotides are TGTGCCAGCAGCCAAAGCAATAGCGGGAGGGTAAATGAGCAGTTCTTC. Translated, it gives CASSQSNSGRVNEQFF.

This clone was observed a few times. The gene calls are TRBV6-1 and TRBJ2-3, with D possibly matching TRBD1 (5 bases). Germline CDR1 and CDR2: MNHNS and SASEGT. The CDR3 length is 17 residues. Trimming pared 2 bases from V and 2 bases from J, leaving 17 bases between. CDR3 nucleotides: TGTGCCAGCAGTGAACAAAGTTCCGGCGGACACACAGATACGCAGTATTTT. Protein sequence: CASSEQSSGGHTDTQYF.

J is TRBJ1-1 and V is TRBV19, with unresolved D. CDR1 and CDR2 (germline): LNHDA, SQIVND (reference sequence). The V end was cut by 7 bases, the J end by 4 bases, with 10 bases between. This CDR3 has 12 amino acids. The CDR3 sequence: CASNSGGTEAFF. The CDR3 coding sequence is TGTGCCAGTAACTCCGGAGGCACTGAAGCTTTCTTT. The full variable domain, its missing parts supplied by reference TRBV19 and TRBJ1-1, is DGGITQSPKYLFRKEGQNVTLSCEQNLNHDAMYWYRQDPGQGLRLIYYSQIVNDFQKGDIAEGYSVSREKKESFPLTVTSAQKNPTAFYLCASNSGGTEAFFGQGTRLTVV.

The chain recombines TRBV2 with TRBJ2-5; TRBD1 matches at 8 bases. CDR3 length: 13 residues. V was clipped by 9 bases and J by 2 bases; unmatched bases: 5. Germline V CDR1 and CDR2: SNHLY, FYNNEI. CDR3 loop: CARQGEGQETQYF. CDR3 DNA sequence: TGTGCCAGACAGGGGGAAGGGCAAGAGACCCAGTACTTC.

The chain uses TRBV5-8 and TRBJ2-1, with D tentatively TRBD1 (5 bases). The V and J ends lost 0 bases and 13 bases respectively, with 11 bases between them. The CDR3 is made up of 12 amino acids. Germline loops: CDR1 SGHTS, CDR2 YDEGEE. CDR3 coding DNA: TGTGCCAGCAGCTTGGAAGGGGCCCGTCAGTTCTTC. It translates to CASSLEGARQFF.

Comment on this clone: Compared with germline, one end of the junction differs, possibly owing to a read error. The rearrangement links TRBV7-7 to TRBJ2-1, with a weak D call TRBD2 (5 bases). The CDR3 is 13 residues long. Germline CDR1 reads SSHAT; CDR2 reads FNYEAQ (reference sequence). In DNA, the CDR3 is TGTGCTAGCAGCTTTGAGAGAGGAGGTGAGCAGTTCTTC. Amino acid sequence: CASSFERGGEQFF.

The V and J genes are TRBV7-9 and TRBJ1-1; no reliable D call. The CDR3 is 14 residues long. Germline V gene sequence: CDR1 SEHNR, CDR2 FQNEAQ (reference sequence). Trimming stripped 3 bases from V and 0 bases from J, with 8 bases between. CDR3 residues: CASSLHLMNTEAFF. DNA for the CDR3: TGTGCCAGCAGCTTGCATCTAATGAACACTGAAGCTTTCTTT.

This clone was picked up a small number of times. V is TRBV11-2 and J is TRBJ1-1; TRBD1 aligns across 10 bases. Germline loops: CDR1 SGHAT, CDR2 FQNNGV. This CDR3 contains 15 residues. The V gene end was trimmed by 5 bases and the J gene end by 5 bases; junction bases not matched to a gene: 8. CDR3 bases: TGTGCCAGCAGCAAACGACAGGGGGCGCAGACTGAAGCTTTCTTT. Translation: CASSKRQGAQTEAFF.

This clone appeared a few times. The chain carries TRBV29-1 and TRBJ2-1, with 7 nucleotides matching TRBD1. This CDR3 spans 12 amino acids. Germline CDR1 reads SQVTM; CDR2 reads ANQGSEA. V trimming: 4 bases; J trimming: 5 bases; junction bases outside the gene matches: 2. The CDR3 loop reads CSVGQGDNEQFF. In DNA, the CDR3 is TGCAGCGTTGGGCAGGGGGACAATGAGCAGTTCTTC.

This chain joins TRBV30 and TRBJ1-5; no firm D call. The V and J ends lost 5 bases and 2 bases respectively, with 7 bases between them. This CDR3 comprises 12 residues. Germline V gives CDR1 GTSNPN, CDR2 SVGIG (reference sequence). CDR3 sequence: CAWGPGNQPQHF. DNA for the CDR3: TGTGCCTGGGGGCCGGGCAATCAGCCCCAGCATTTT.

V is TRBV25-1 and J is TRBJ1-4; D is perhaps TRBD1 (5 bases). The CDR3 runs to 16 residues. Between the trimmed V and J ends, which lost 2 bases and 3 bases, there was a span of 13 bases. Germline CDR1 reads MGHDK; CDR2 reads SYGVNS. The CDR3, as DNA: TGTGCCAGCAGTGAACTTCGGGGGTTCTCTAATGAAAAACTGTTTTTT. Translated, it gives CASSELRGFSNEKLFF.

This clone has more than one count but fewer than ten. The V and J genes are TRBV5-1 and TRBJ2-3; D remains ambiguous. The CDR3 sequence is 14 residues long. Looked up from germline, CDR1 is SGHRS and CDR2 is YFSETQ. The V end was cut by 0 bases, the J end by 2 bases, with 7 bases between. The CDR3 region has the DNA TGCGCCAGCAGCTTGGACAGTCCCACAGATACGCAGTATTTT. Translation gives CASSLDSPTDTQYF.

The chain employs TRBV7-3 and TRBJ2-2, with D hard to call. This CDR3 is built from 12 residues. V was trimmed by 6 bases and J by 5 bases, leaving 7 bases between them. Germline V gene lookup returns CDR1 SGHTA and CDR2 FQGTGA. The CDR3 reads CASSSPTGELFF. CDR3 nucleotides: TGTGCCAGCAGTTCTCCTACCGGGGAGCTGTTTTTT. Filled out from reference TRBV7-3 and TRBJ2-2, the complete variable domain reads GAGVSQTPSNKVTEKGKYVELRCDPISGHTALYWYRQSLGQGPEFLIYFQGTGAADDSGLPNDRFFAVRPEGSVSTLKIQRTERGDSAVYLCASSSPTGELFFGEGSRLTVL.

The chain joins TRBV28 to TRBJ1-4, with D unclear. Trimming took 6 bases from V and 0 from J, leaving 8 bases between them. The CDR3 sequence is 14 residues long. In germline, CDR1 is MDHEN, CDR2 SYDVKM. The CDR3 loop is CASSSGTTNEKLFF. In nucleotides, the CDR3 is TGTGCCAGCAGCAGCGGGACAACTAATGAAAAACTGTTTTTT.

The chain has TRBV10-3 and TRBJ1-1; D is undetermined. The V and J ends lost 11 bases and 3 bases respectively, with 13 bases between them. The V gene's germline CDR1 is ENHRY and CDR2 SYGVKD. The CDR3 totals 12 residues. The CDR3 loop reads CAGRTGDTEAFF. CDR3 nucleotide sequence: TGTGCCGGGAGGACGGGTGACACTGAAGCTTTCTTT.

The CDR3 region has the DNA TGTGCCAGTAGTACTCAGGGAGATACGCAGTATTTT. As protein: CASSTQGDTQYF. The chain is built from TRBV19 and TRBJ2-3, with TRBD1 as a possible D gene (5 bases). CDR3 length equals 12 residues. V lost 4 bases, J lost 5 bases, and 7 bases lay in between. Germline assignment: CDR1 LNHDA and CDR2 SQIVND (reference sequence).

The rearrangement links TRBV10-3 to TRBJ1-2, with 7 positions matching TRBD1. Trimming at V came to 3 bases and at J to 5 bases, leaving 15 bases not matched to a gene. CDR3 length: 17 residues. Per germline, CDR1 ENHRY and CDR2 SYGVKD. The CDR3 nucleotides read TGTGCCATCAGTGAAGTACGCGACGCGGACAGGTTTTATGGCTACACCTTC. Encoded protein: CAISEVRDADRFYGYTF.

This clone was seen a few times. This chain links TRBV28 with TRBJ2-5, with 7 bases identical to TRBD1. Germline V CDR1 and CDR2: MDHEN, SYDVKM. The CDR3 spans 12 residues. The ends lost 6 bases at V and 5 bases at J; junction bases unmatched: 3. The CDR3 loop is CASRQGVETQYF. DNA of the CDR3: TGTGCCAGCAGGCAGGGGGTTGAGACCCAGTACTTC.

Note on this clone: With a far larger clone one base away, a read error is the likely cause. The CDR3 end shows no conserved phenylalanine or tryptophan, and so a read error is likely. V is TRBV27 and J is TRBJ2-7; 8 nucleotides agree with TRBD2. CDR3 length: 15 residues. V dropped 6 bases and J dropped 2; count of bases not matched to a gene: 9. CDR1 and CDR2 (germline): MNHEY, SMNVEV (reference sequence). The CDR3 DNA sequence: TGTGCCAGCAGGAAATGGGCGGGGGGACCCTACGAGCAGTACTGC. This gives the protein CASRKWAGGPYEQYC.

The chain couples TRBV28 to TRBJ1-2, with D perhaps TRBD1 (6 bases). V dropped 3 bases and J dropped 4 bases, with 15 bases sitting between them. The CDR3 is 15 residues long. Germline V gene data show CDR1 as MDHEN and CDR2 as SYDVKM. CDR3 coding DNA: TGTGCCAGCAGTTTTCAGGGGAACGGTCTCTATGGCTACACCTTC. Its translation: CASSFQGNGLYGYTF.